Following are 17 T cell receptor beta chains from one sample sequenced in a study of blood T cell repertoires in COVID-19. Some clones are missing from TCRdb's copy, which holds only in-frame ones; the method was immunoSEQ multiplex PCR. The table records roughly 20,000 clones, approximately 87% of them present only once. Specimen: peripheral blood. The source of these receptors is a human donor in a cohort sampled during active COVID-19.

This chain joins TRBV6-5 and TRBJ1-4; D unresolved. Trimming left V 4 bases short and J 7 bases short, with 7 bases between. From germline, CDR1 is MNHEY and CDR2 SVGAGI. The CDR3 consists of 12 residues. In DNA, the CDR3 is TGTGCCAGCAGTTTCCTCGGTGAAAAACTGTTTTTT. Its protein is CASSFLGEKLFF.

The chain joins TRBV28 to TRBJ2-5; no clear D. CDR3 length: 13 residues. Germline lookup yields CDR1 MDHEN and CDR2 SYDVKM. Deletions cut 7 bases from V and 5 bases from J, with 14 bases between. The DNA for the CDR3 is TGTGCCAGCAAGCAAACTAACCGGGAGACCCAGTACTTC. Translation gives CASKQTNRETQYF. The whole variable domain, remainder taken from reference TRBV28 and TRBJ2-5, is DVKVTQSSRYLVKRTGEKVFLECVQDMDHENMFWYRQDPGLGLRLIYFSYDVKMKEKGDIPEGYSVSREKKERFSLILESASTNQTSMYLCASKQTNRETQYFGPGTRLLVL.

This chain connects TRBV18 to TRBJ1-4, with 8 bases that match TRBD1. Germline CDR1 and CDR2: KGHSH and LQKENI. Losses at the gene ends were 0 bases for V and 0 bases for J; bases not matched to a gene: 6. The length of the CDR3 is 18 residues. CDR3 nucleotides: TGTGCCAGCTCACCACCTTGGACAGGGACTGCAACTAATGAAAAACTGTTTTTT. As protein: CASSPPWTGTATNEKLFF.

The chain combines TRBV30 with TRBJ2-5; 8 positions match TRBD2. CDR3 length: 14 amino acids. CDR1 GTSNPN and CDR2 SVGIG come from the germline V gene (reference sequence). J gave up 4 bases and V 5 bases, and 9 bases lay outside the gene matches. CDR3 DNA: TGTGCCTGGCGCCGTCAGCTAGCGGGAGAGACCCAGTACTTC. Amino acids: CAWRRQLAGETQYF.

The CDR3 DNA reads TGTGCCAGCAGTCCGTCCGTCCAAGAGACCCAGTACTTC. This encodes CASSPSVQETQYF. This chain connects TRBV6-5 to TRBJ2-5; D not certain. The V end lost 5 bases, the J end lost 1 base, and 8 bases lay between the germline ends. Germline CDR1 reads MNHEY; CDR2 reads SVGAGI. This CDR3 has 13 residues.

CDR3 coding DNA: TGTGCCAGCAGTTTATCACCTGGGGCAAACCCCTTGGAGCCCCAGCATTTT. Protein sequence: CASSLSPGANPLEPQHF. The rearrangement joins TRBV27 to TRBJ1-5; D might be TRBD1 (5 bases). This CDR3 is built from 17 residues. CDR1 and CDR2 from the germline V gene are MNHEY and SMNVEV (reference sequence). With 0 bases removed from V and 8 bases from J, the gap between germline ends came to 20 bases.

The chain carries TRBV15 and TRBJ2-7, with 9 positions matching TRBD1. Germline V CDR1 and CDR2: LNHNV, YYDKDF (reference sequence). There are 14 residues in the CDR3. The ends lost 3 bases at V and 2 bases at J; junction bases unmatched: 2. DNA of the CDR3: TGTGCCACCAGCAGGACAGGGGGTCCCTACGAGCAGTACTTC. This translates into CATSRTGGPYEQYF.

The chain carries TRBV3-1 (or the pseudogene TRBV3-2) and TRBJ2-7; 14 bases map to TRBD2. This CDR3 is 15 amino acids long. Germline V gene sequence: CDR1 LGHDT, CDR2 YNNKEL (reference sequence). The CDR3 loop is CAPGLAGVASYEQYF. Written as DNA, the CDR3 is TGTGCTCCGGGACTAGCGGGAGTTGCCTCCTACGAGCAGTACTTC.

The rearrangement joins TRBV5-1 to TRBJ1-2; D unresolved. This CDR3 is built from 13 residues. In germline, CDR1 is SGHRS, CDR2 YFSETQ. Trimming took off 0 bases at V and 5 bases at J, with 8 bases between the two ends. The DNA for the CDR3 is TGCGCCAGCAGCTTGGCCGACTCTTATGGCTACACCTTC. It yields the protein CASSLADSYGYTF.

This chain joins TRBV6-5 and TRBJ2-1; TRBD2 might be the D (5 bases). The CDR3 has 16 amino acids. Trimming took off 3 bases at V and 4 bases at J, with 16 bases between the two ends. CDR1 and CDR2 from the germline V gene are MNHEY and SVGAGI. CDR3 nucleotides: TGTGCCAGCAGTTATTCAGGACTGTCCACTTACAATGAGCAGTTCTTC. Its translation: CASSYSGLSTYNEQFF.

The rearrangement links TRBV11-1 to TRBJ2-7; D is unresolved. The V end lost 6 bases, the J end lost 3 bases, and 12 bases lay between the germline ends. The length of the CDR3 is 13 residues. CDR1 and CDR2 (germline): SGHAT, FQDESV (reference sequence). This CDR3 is CASSQPPGYEQYF. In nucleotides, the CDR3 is TGTGCCAGCAGTCAGCCGCCGGGCTACGAGCAGTACTTC.

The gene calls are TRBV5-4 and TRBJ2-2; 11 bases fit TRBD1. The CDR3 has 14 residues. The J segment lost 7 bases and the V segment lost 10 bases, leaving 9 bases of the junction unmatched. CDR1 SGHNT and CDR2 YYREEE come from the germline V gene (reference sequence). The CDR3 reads CAGGTGGLVGELFF. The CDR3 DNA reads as TGTGCCGGTGGGACAGGGGGACTTGTCGGGGAGCTGTTTTTT.

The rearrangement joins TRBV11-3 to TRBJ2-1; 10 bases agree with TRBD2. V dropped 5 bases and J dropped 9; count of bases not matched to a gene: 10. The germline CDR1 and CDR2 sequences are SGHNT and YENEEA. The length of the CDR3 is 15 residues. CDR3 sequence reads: CASSQVAGGSIEQFF. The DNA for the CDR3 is TGTGCCAGCAGCCAGGTAGCGGGAGGATCAATTGAGCAGTTCTTC.

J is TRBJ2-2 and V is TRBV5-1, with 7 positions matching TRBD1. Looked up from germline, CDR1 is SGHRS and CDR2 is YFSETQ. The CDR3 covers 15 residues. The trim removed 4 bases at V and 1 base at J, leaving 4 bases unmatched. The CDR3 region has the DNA TGCGCCAGCAGCCTAGGACAGGAGAACACCGGGGAGCTGTTTTTT. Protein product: CASSLGQENTGELFF.

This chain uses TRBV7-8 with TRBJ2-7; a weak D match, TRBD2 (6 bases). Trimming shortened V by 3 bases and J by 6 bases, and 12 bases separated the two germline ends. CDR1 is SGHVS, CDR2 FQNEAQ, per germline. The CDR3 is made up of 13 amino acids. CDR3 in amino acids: CASSFIMEGEQYF. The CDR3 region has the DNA TGTGCCAGCAGCTTTATTATGGAGGGCGAGCAGTACTTC. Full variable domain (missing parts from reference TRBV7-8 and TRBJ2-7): GAGVSQSPRYKVAKRGQDVALRCDPISGHVSLFWYQQALGQGPEFLTYFQNEAQLDKSGLPSDRFFAERPEGSVSTLKIQRTQQEDSAVYLCASSFIMEGEQYFGPGTRLTVT.

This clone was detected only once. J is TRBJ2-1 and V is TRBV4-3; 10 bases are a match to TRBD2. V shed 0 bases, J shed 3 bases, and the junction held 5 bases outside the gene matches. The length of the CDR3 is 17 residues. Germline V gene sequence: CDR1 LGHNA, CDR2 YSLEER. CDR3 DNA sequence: TGCGCCAGCAGCCAAGATAGGGCTAGCGGGAGCTACAATGAGCAGTTCTTC. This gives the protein CASSQDRASGSYNEQFF.

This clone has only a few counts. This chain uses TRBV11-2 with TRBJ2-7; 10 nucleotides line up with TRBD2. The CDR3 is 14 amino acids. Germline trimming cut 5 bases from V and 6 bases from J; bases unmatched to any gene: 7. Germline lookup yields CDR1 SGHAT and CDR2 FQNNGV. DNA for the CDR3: TGTGCCAGCAGCAGTAGCGGGAGGTCGGCCGAGCAGTACTTC. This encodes CASSSSGRSAEQYF. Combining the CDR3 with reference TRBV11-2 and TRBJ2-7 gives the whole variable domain EAGVAQSPRYKIIEKRQSVAFWCNPISGHATLYWYQQILGQGPKLLIQFQNNGVVDDSQLPKDRFSAERLKGVDSTLKIQPAKLEDSAVYLCASSSSGRSAEQYFGPGTRLTVT.